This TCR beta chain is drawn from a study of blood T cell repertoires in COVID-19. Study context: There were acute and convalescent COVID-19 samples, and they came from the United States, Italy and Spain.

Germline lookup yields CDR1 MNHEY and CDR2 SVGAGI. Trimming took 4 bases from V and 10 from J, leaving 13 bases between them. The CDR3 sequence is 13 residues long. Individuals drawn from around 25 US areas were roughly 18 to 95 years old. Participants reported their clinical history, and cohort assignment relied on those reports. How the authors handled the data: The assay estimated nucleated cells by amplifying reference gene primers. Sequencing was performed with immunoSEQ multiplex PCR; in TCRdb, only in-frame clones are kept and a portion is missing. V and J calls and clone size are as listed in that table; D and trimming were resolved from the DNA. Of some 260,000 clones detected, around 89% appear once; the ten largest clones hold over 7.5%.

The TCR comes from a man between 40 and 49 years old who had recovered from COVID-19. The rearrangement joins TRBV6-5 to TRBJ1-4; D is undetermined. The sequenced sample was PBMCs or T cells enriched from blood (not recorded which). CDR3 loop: CASSSTKFGKLFF. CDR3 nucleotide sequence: TGTGCCAGCAGTTCCACCAAATTCGGAAAACTGTTTTTT.